This T cell receptor beta chain is drawn from a study of beta chain features in type 1 diabetes. Study-level background: Sorted cells from all samples, numbering over 85,000,000, were examined.

CDR3 length equals 17 residues. Unmatched junction bases numbered 7, after V lost 3 bases and J lost 5 bases. Germline V CDR1 and CDR2: GTSNPN, SVGIG (reference sequence). The sample holds many counts of this clone. The study reverse transcribed the entire isolated RNA, so it sequenced expressed TCRB transcripts. Assay: immunoSEQ multiplex PCR; the TCRdb copy retains only in-frame clones and omits some. The data contain about 150,000 clones, approximately 8.1% of them singletons. This TCR derives from a man between 18 and 35 years old in good health. The chain couples TRBV30 to TRBJ2-2; the match to TRBD2 covers 15 bases. The specimen was central memory CD4+ T cells from blood. CDR3 coding DNA: TGTGCCTGGAGCGGGACTAGCGGGAGGAAATCGACCGGGGAGCTGTTTTTT. Translation gives CAWSGTSGRKSTGELFF.